The TCR beta chain under discussion was sequenced for a study of blood T cell repertoires in COVID-19. The CDR3 runs 15 residues. V gave up 3 bases and J gave up 7 bases, with 13 bases separating them. Germline assignment: CDR1 SGHTA and CDR2 FQGTGA. Sequenced by immunoSEQ multiplex PCR; TCRdb stores in-frame clones only, minus some. This table has some 250,000 clones, 75% to 85% appearing once. This TCR was recovered from an older woman with active or convalescent COVID-19. V is TRBV7-3 and J is TRBJ1-6; tentative D call: TRBD1 (5 bases). Sequenced sample: peripheral blood. The CDR3 DNA reads as TGTGCCAGCAGCTTTGGGGGAGGAGAGAATTCACCCCTCCACTTT. Translation: CASSFGGGENSPLHF.